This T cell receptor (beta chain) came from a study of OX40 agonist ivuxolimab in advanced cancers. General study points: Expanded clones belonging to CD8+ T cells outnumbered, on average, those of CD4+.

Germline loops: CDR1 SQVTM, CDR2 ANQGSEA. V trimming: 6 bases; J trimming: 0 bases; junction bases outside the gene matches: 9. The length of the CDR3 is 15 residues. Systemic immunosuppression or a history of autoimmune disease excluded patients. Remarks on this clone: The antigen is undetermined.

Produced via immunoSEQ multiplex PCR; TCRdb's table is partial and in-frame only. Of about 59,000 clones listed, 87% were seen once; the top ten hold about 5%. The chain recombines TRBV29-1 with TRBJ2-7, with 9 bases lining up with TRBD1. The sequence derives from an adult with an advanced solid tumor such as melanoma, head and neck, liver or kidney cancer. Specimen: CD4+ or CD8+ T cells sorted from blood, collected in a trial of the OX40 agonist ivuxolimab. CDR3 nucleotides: TGCAGCGTCCGCGGGACAGGGAGGAGCTCCTACGAGCAGTACTTC. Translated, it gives CSVRGTGRSSYEQYF.